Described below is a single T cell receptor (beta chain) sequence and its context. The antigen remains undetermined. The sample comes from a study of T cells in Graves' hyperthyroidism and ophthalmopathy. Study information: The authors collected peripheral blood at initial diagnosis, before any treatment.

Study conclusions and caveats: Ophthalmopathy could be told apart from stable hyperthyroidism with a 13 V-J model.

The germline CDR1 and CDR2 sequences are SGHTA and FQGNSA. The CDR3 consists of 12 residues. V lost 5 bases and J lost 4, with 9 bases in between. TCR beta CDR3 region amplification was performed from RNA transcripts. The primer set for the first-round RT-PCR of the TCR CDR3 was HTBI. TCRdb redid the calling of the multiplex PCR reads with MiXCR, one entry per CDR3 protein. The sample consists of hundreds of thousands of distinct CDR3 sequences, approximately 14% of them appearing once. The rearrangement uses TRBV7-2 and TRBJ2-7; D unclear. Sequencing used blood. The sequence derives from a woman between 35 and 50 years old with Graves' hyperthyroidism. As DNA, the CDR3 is TGTGCCAGCAGCAACCCCAGGTACGAGCAGTACTTC. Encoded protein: CASSNPRYEQYF.